This TCR beta chain was profiled in a study of beta chain features in type 1 diabetes. About the study: Cell yields, gender and age were similar in healthy donors and patients.

The entirety of the isolated RNA underwent reverse transcription, so expressed TCRB transcripts were sequenced. The repertoire was sequenced with immunoSEQ multiplex PCR; TCRdb's copy has only in-frame clones and lacks some. The profile shows 900,000 or so clones, 17% of them singletons. A few counts support this clone. The antigen remains undetermined. Study outcomes and limitations: Healthy donors had naive, central memory and Treg TCRB repertoires that appeared less similar than those seen among patients. When VDJ junctions were examined, type 1 diabetes patients showed fewer insertions and more deletions.

Markers CD45RO/CCR7/CD25/CD127/CD95/CD27 served to sort CD4+ naive, central memory, regulatory and stem cell-like memory cells. Per the germline V gene, CDR1 is SNHLY and CDR2 is FYNNEI. This CDR3 has 17 residues. Losses at the gene ends were 4 bases for V and 3 bases for J; bases not matched to a gene: 10. This chain uses TRBV2 with TRBJ2-3; the match to TRBD2 covers 10 bases. The sample consisted of naive CD4+ T cells from blood. The TCR sequence derives from a woman in her late teens or twenties in good health. This CDR3 reads CASSVPLAGEGTDTQYF. CDR3 sequence (DNA): TGTGCCAGCAGTGTCCCTCTAGCGGGAGAAGGGACAGATACGCAGTATTTT.